This T cell receptor (beta chain) came from a study of cytomegalovirus exposure and HLA in healthy donors. Study results and limitations: Segments of the TCR beta V type were, in most cases, productive about 87% or about 30% of the time in an earlier analysis. CMV serostatus was the only recorded immune exposure for donors.

Of note for this clone: Antigen: not known.

The PCR used 60 Vbeta and 13 Jbeta primers. Per the authors' pipeline: The authors later counted roughly 87 million unique TCR beta chains, roughly 10 million of them shared. Repertoires were generated with immunoSEQ multiplex PCR, while TCRdb's copy carries only in-frame clones and drops some. The V and J calls and clone size come from that table; D and trimming were worked out from the DNA. The sample has 35,000 to 45,000 clones, 55% to 75% seen once; the top ten hold 3% to 4%. CDR3 size: 15 residues. Trimming removed 0 bases at V and 6 bases at J, with 14 bases between. CDR1 SGHDN and CDR2 FVKESK come from the germline V gene.

The genes are TRBV14 and TRBJ1-1; D unresolved. This TCR was sampled from a woman in her thirties in good health and CMV-seronegative. Source material: PBMCs. CDR3 sequence reads: CASSQDLGYPSEAFF. CDR3 sequence (DNA): TGTGCCAGCAGCCAAGATCTCGGGTATCCCTCTGAAGCTTTCTTT.